This T cell receptor (beta chain) was recovered during a study of cytomegalovirus exposure and HLA in healthy donors. Study findings and constraints: A later analysis found most CMV-associated TCR beta chains apparently HLA-restricted. Across donors, most TCRs were seen rarely, yet some public ones were widespread.

Donors had nominal health at sampling but likely had unrecorded immune exposures. This clone was detected only a few times. Its antigen is not identified. Primers for the PCR totalled 60 Vbeta and 13 Jbeta. The assay was immunoSEQ multiplex PCR, and TCRdb's table has in-frame clones only and misses some. This sample yields 85,000 to 130,000 clones, of which 65% to 75% are seen a single time; 2.5% to 3.5% belongs to the top ten. The sequencing input was PBMCs. This receptor was obtained from a female donor in good health and CMV-seronegative.

CDR3 sequence: CASSFRTGMTTEAFF. The CDR3, as DNA: TGTGCCAGCAGTTTTCGGACAGGGATGACCACTGAAGCTTTCTTT. This chain uses TRBV6-1 with TRBJ1-1; 8 bases line up with TRBD1. The junction had 9 bases not matched to a gene; V was cut back by 5 bases and J by 4 bases. The CDR3 runs to 15 residues. Germline CDR1 MNHNS, CDR2 SASEGT.